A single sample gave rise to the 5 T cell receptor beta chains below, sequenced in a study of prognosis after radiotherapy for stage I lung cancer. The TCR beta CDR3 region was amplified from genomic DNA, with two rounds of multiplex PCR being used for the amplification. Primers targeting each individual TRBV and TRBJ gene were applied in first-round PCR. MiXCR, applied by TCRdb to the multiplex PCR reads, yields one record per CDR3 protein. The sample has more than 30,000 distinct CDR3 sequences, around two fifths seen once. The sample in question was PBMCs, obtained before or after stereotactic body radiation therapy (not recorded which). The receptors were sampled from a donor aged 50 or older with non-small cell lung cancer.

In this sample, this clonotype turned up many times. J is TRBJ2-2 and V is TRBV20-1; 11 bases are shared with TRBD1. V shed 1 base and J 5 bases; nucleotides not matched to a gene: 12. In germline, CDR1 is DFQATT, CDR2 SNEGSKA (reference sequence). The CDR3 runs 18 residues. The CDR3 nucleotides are TGCAGTGCTAGAGGCCCCCGAATAGGGACAGGGGGGACCGGGGAGCTGTTTTTT. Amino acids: CSARGPRIGTGGTGELFF.

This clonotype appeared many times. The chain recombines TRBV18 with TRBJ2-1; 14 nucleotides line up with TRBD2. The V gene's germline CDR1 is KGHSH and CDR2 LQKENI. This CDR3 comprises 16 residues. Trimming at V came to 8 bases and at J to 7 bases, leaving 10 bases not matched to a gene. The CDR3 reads CASGAGTSGSRNEQFF. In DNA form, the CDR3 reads TGTGCCAGCGGCGCCGGGACTAGCGGGAGTAGGAATGAGCAGTTCTTC.

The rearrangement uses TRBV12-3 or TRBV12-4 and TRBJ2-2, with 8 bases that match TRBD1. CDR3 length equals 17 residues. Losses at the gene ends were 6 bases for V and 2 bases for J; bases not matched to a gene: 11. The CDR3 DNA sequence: TGTGCCAGCAGGGACCAGACAGGGGAGCCAAACACCGGGGAGCTGTTTTTT. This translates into CASRDQTGEPNTGELFF.

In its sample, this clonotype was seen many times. The CDR3 nucleotides are TGTGCCAGCAGATGGACAGAGAACACCGGGGAGCTGTTTTTT. Encoded protein: CASRWTENTGELFF. The V gene is TRBV2, the J gene TRBJ2-2; TRBD1 might be the D (6 bases). The germline gives CDR1 SNHLY, CDR2 FYNNEI. Trimming stripped 6 bases from V and 1 base from J, with 9 bases between. The CDR3 spans 14 residues.

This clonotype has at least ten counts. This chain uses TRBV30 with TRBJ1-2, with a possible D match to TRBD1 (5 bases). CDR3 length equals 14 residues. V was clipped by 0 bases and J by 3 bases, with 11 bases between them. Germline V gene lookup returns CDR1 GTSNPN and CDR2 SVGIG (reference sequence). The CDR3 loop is CAWSVPGTDYGYTF. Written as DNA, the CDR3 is TGTGCCTGGAGTGTACCCGGGACCGACTATGGCTACACCTTC.